This TCR beta chain comes out of a study of response to subunit inactivated influenza vaccine. Study observations and caveats: It was the authors' suggestion that each seasonal influenza vaccination recruits few new T cells.

This clonotype occurred once. What it binds is not known. A junction boundary mismatches the germline segment, possibly from a read error. Germline V gene sequence: CDR1 SGHVS, CDR2 FQNEAQ. This CDR3 has 16 amino acids. TCRdb reprocessed the RT-PCR reads via MiXCR and lists one record per CDR3 protein. The sample lists 500,000 or so distinct CDR3 sequences; around 9.9% were seen once. The chain is built from TRBV7-8 and TRBJ2-3, with D maybe TRBD2 (6 bases). Here the sequenced sample was PBMCs from blood, taken roughly 45 days after vaccination. The sequence was obtained from a middle-aged man who received an inactivated influenza vaccine. Written as DNA, the CDR3 is TGTCCCAGCAGCTTAAGCGAGTCTACTAGCACAAATACGCAGTATTTT. Its protein is CPSSLSESTSTNTQYF.